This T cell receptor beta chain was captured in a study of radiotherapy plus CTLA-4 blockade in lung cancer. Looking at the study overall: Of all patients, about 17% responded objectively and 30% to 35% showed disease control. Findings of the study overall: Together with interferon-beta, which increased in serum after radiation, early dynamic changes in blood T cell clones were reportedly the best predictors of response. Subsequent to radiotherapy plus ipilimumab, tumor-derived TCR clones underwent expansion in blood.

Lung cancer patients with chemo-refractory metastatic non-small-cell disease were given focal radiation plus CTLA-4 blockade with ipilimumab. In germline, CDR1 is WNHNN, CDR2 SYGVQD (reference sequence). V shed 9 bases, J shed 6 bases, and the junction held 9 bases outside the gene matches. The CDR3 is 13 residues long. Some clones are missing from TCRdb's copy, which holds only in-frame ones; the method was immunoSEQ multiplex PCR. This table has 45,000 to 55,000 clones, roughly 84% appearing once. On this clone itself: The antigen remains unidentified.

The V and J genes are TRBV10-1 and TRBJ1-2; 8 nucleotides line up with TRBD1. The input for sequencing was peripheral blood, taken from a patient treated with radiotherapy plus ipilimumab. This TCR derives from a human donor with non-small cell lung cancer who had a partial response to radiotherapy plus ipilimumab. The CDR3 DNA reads TGCGCCAGTAGACAGGGGATTGACGATGGCTACACCTTC. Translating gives CASRQGIDDGYTF.